These T cell receptor beta chains were read from a single sample in a study of blood T cell repertoires in COVID-19. The table came from immunoSEQ multiplex PCR; TCRdb's copy has only in-frame clones and leaves some out. The table has about 36,000 clones, roughly 70% seen once. Input material: peripheral blood. Source of these receptors: a man between 65 and 79 years old with COVID-19, enrolled during active disease. Both conserved end residues are part of each CDR3. The D gene is left open where the match is weak. Clone size is not always given. Where it is, it says once, few, many or a class for expanded clones.

j_gene,d_gene,v_gene,abundance,CDR3aa,CDR3nt
TRBJ2-5,TRBD2,TRBV6-6,-,CASRHLAGGPRETQYF,TGTGCCAGCAGACATTTAGCGGGAGGGCCCCGAGAGACCCAGTACTTC
TRBJ2-6,TRBD1,TRBV30,-,CAGDRAGANVLTF,TGTGCCGGAGACAGGGCTGGGGCCAACGTCCTGACTTTC
TRBJ1-6,-,TRBV6-5,few,CASSFGSQGSSSPLHF,TGTGCCAGCAGTTTTGGTTCCCAGGGTTCGAGTTCACCCCTCCACTTT
TRBJ1-6,-,TRBV5-1,few,CASSLFWEGNSPLHF,TGCGCCAGCAGCTTGTTCTGGGAGGGGAATTCACCCCTCCACTTT
TRBJ2-1,-,TRBV18,-,CASSPAVHEQFF,TGTGCCAGCTCACCAGCAGTTCATGAGCAGTTCTTC
TRBJ1-2,-,TRBV20-1,-,CSASSRDYGYTF,TGCAGTGCTAGTAGCAGGGACTATGGCTACACCTTC
TRBJ2-2,TRBD2,TRBV5-1,-,CASSRTTSGAGELFF,TGCGCCAGCAGCCGTACGACTAGCGGTGCGGGGGAGCTGTTTTTT
TRBJ2-3,TRBD2,TRBV5-8,-,CASRERGADTQYF,TGTGCCAGCAGAGAGCGGGGGGCAGATACGCAGTATTTT
TRBJ1-4,-,TRBV11-2,-,CASSRGSANEKLFF,TGTGCCAGCAGCCGTGGTAGCGCTAATGAAAAACTGTTTTTT
TRBJ2-1,TRBD2,TRBV5-8,-,CASSLGAGVSSYNEQFF,TGTGCCAGCAGCTTGGGAGCGGGGGTGAGCTCCTACAATGAGCAGTTCTTC